Below are 15 T cell receptor beta chains sequenced from a single sample in a study of cytomegalovirus exposure and HLA in healthy donors. In the PCR, 60 Vbeta and 13 Jbeta primers were used. Profiling relied on immunoSEQ multiplex PCR, and the TCRdb table lists in-frame clones only, not all of them. This table holds about 72,000 clones. Source material: PBMCs. Source of these receptors: a man aged 50-60 years in good health and CMV-seropositive.

V and J are TRBV10-3 and TRBJ1-5; D may be TRBD1 (5 bases). This CDR3 region has 13 residues. Between the trimmed V and J ends, which lost 5 bases and 8 bases, there was a span of 13 bases. CDR1 is ENHRY, CDR2 SYGVKD, per germline. The CDR3, as DNA: TGTGCCATCAGTTTCCAGGGTAGAGAGCCCCAGCATTTT. Translation gives CAISFQGREPQHF.

The J gene is TRBJ2-7, the V gene TRBV2, with 8 bases lining up with TRBD2. CDR1 is SNHLY and CDR2 is FYNNEI in the germline V gene. The length of the CDR3 is 15 residues. V shed 2 bases and J 0 bases; nucleotides not matched to a gene: 3. In nucleotides, the CDR3 is TGTGCCAGCAGTGAATGGCGGGAGGACTCCTACGAGCAGTACTTC. This translates into CASSEWREDSYEQYF.

This rearrangement joins TRBV7-3 to TRBJ2-2; TRBD2 might be the D (5 bases). Trimming removed 3 bases from V and 4 bases from J, with 12 bases in between. CDR3 length: 15 residues. Germline loops: CDR1 SGHTA, CDR2 FQGTGA. The CDR3 DNA is TGTGCCAGCAGCTTGGAACCCCGGGGCACCGGGGAGCTGTTTTTT. This gives the protein CASSLEPRGTGELFF.

The chain combines TRBV7-9 with TRBJ2-5, with 7 bases matching TRBD1. In germline, CDR1 is SEHNR, CDR2 FQNEAQ (reference sequence). The CDR3 runs 15 residues. V shed 6 bases, J shed 2 bases, and the junction held 9 bases outside the gene matches. The CDR3 sequence: CASSVIWDRQETQYF. The CDR3 DNA reads TGTGCCAGCAGTGTGATTTGGGACAGACAAGAGACCCAGTACTTC.

The genes are TRBV29-1 and TRBJ1-2; D is uncertain. Germline V lookup: CDR1 SQVTM, CDR2 ANQGSEA. The CDR3 is 13 amino acids. Trimming stripped 6 bases from V and 7 bases from J, with 18 bases between. This CDR3 is CSVSTNRLGGYTF. CDR3 in DNA: TGCAGCGTCTCGACAAATCGATTAGGTGGCTACACCTTC.

The chain joins TRBV2 to TRBJ1-4; D not resolved. The V end was cut by 6 bases, the J end by 0 bases, with 11 bases between. The germline V gene encodes CDR1 SNHLY and CDR2 FYNNEI. The CDR3 consists of 15 residues. CDR3 DNA sequence: TGTGCCAGCAGGAGGGCGGTGGCAACTAATGAAAAACTGTTTTTT. The encoded protein is CASRRAVATNEKLFF.

The rearrangement uses TRBV7-7 and TRBJ2-5, with D uncertain. Per the germline V gene, CDR1 is SSHAT and CDR2 is FNYEAQ (reference sequence). The CDR3 contains 15 residues. The ends were cut back, 5 bases at V and 1 base at J, with 14 bases in the middle. In DNA, the CDR3 is TGTGCCAGCAGCCGCGGTCCGTCGGGCCAAGAGACCCAGTACTTC. This sequence encodes CASSRGPSGQETQYF.

V and J are TRBV6-1 and TRBJ2-4, with D unresolved. The length of the CDR3 is 14 residues. Germline V gene lookup returns CDR1 MNHNS and CDR2 SASEGT. With 2 bases removed from V and 7 bases from J, the gap between germline ends came to 12 bases. The DNA for the CDR3 is TGTGCCAGCAGTGAAACCAGAGAGGAGAACATTCAGTACTTC. This sequence encodes CASSETREENIQYF.

The chain is built from TRBV19 and TRBJ2-7; 7 nucleotides line up with TRBD2. V was clipped by 5 bases and J by 0 bases; unmatched bases: 10. CDR3 size: 16 residues. Germline CDR1 LNHDA, CDR2 SQIVND (reference sequence). The CDR3 here is CASSGVAGGGSYEQYF. CDR3 DNA: TGTGCCAGTAGTGGGGTAGCCGGCGGGGGCTCCTACGAGCAGTACTTC.

The chain recombines TRBV5-8 with TRBJ2-7, with a tentative D call TRBD2 (5 bases). Trimming took off 7 bases at V and 0 bases at J, with 11 bases between the two ends. CDR3 size: 13 residues. Looked up from germline, CDR1 is SGHTS and CDR2 is YDEGEE. DNA for the CDR3: TGTGCCAGCGGACGGACTCTCTCCTACGAGCAGTACGTC. The encoded protein is CASGRTLSYEQYV.

The V gene is TRBV10-2, the J gene TRBJ2-3; 15 nucleotides line up with TRBD2. CDR1 is WSHSY, CDR2 SAAADI, per germline. The CDR3 loop spans 14 amino acids. The junction had 1 base not matched to a gene; V was cut back by 2 bases and J by 10 bases. Here the CDR3 DNA reads TGCGCCAGCAGTGAGGGACTAGCGGGGGGGTCGCAGTATTTT. Amino acids: CASSEGLAGGSQYF.

This chain links TRBV19 with TRBJ1-6, with D uncertain. Germline V gene sequence: CDR1 LNHDA, CDR2 SQIVND (reference sequence). V lost 5 bases to trimming and J lost 5 bases, with 13 bases between them. The CDR3 contains 15 residues. The CDR3 reads CASSSSRADNSPLHF. The CDR3 nucleotides are TGTGCCAGTAGTTCTTCGCGGGCGGATAATTCACCCCTCCACTTT.

The rearrangement joins TRBV9 to TRBJ1-5, with TRBD1 as a possible D gene (5 bases). Looked up from germline, CDR1 is SGDLS and CDR2 is YYNGEE. The ends were cut back, 0 bases at V and 6 bases at J, with 13 bases in the middle. The length of the CDR3 is 15 residues. CDR3 residues: CASSVVGEGSQPQHF. DNA for the CDR3: TGTGCCAGCAGCGTAGTGGGGGAGGGCAGTCAGCCCCAGCATTTT.

The chain recombines TRBV5-4 with TRBJ1-1; 12 nucleotides align to TRBD1. The CDR3 covers 18 residues. Germline V gives CDR1 SGHNT, CDR2 YYREEE (reference sequence). With V trimmed by 4 bases and J by 4 bases, 14 bases remained unmatched. The CDR3 spells CASSPIRDRGRGGTEAFF. CDR3 sequence (DNA): TGTGCCAGCAGCCCGATCCGGGACAGGGGGCGCGGAGGCACTGAAGCTTTCTTT.

The J gene is TRBJ2-2, the V gene TRBV4-1; TRBD2 agrees at 8 bases. Germline V lookup: CDR1 MGHRA, CDR2 YSYEKL. J lost 7 bases, V lost 4 bases, and 8 bases had no gene match. This CDR3 is built from 15 residues. CDR3 loop: CASSPLASGFGELFF. The CDR3 region has the DNA TGCGCCAGCAGCCCCCTGGCTAGCGGGTTCGGGGAGCTGTTTTTT.